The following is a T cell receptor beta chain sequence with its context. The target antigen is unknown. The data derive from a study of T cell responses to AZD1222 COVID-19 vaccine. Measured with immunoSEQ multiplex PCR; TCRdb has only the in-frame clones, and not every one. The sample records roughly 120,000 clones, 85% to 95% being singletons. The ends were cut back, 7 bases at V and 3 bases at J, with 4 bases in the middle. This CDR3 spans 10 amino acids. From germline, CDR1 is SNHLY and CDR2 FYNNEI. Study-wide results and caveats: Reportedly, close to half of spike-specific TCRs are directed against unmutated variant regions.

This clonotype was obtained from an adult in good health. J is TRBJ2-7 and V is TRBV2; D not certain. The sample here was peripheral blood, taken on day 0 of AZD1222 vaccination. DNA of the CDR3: TGTGCCAGCATAGACTACGAGCAGTACTTC. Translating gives CASIDYEQYF.